This T cell receptor (beta chain) was retrieved from a study of cytotoxic CD8 clonotypes in ibrutinib-treated CLL. Study details: After a median roughly 12 months on treatment (6 to 36), response samples were drawn. Findings and limits, study-wide: On treatment, the uncommon public clonotypes contracted or remained stable.

With sequencing, the targeted depth ranged from 1 in 200,000 to 1 in 1 million T cells. Using immunoSEQ multiplex PCR, the repertoire was profiled, and TCRdb retains in-frame clones only, with some absent. The sample contains roughly 160,000 clones, 70% to 85% of which appear only once. V was pared by 0 bases and J by 5 bases, with 16 bases between. CDR3 length: 15 amino acids. Germline CDR1 and CDR2: GTSNPN and SVGIG (reference sequence). For this clone: Its antigen is unidentified.

This receptor was identified in a human donor with chronic lymphocytic leukemia. The chain employs TRBV30 and TRBJ2-5, with TRBD1 as a possible D gene (6 bases). Specimen: PBMCs, collected after 24 months of ibrutinib treatment. CDR3: CAWSVNRVRGETQYF. The CDR3 bases are TGTGCCTGGAGTGTAAACCGCGTTAGGGGGGAGACCCAGTACTTC. Complete variable domain (other parts from reference TRBV30 and TRBJ2-5): SQTIHQWPATLVQPVGSPLSLECTVEGTSNPNLYWYRQAAGRGLQLLFYSVGIGQISSEVPQNLSASRPQDRQFILSSKKLLLSDSGFYLCAWSVNRVRGETQYFGPGTRLLVL.